The rows below give T cell receptor beta chains drawn from one sample of a study of T cell repertoires in cytomegalovirus infection. No cognate antigen is known for these TCRs. TCRdb reprocessed the reads with MiXCR, giving one entry per CDR3 protein. The sample has around 300,000 distinct CDR3 sequences; less than 25% are singletons. This specimen was cultured PBMCs, taken from culture after CMV antigen stimulation. Receptors were obtained from a human donor in good health (CMV status not recorded). Some clones in this sample may be carry-over from other donors' samples. Both conserved end residues are part of each CDR3. Each record gives: J gene, clone size, V gene, CDR3 protein. Expanded clones get a size class; other rows say once, few or many, or leave the size out.

>TRBJ2-7|.|TRBV30
CAWSVRLYEQYF
>TRBJ2-1|few|TRBV7-9
CASSLGFGASSYNEQFF
>TRBJ1-2|.|TRBV7-9
CASSARRDEPPENFYGYTF
>TRBJ2-7|.|TRBV15
CATSRDRSRYEQYF
>TRBJ2-7|many|TRBV6-2/TRBV6-3
CASSTSESYEQYF
>TRBJ1-1|.|TRBV28
CASGQANTEAFF
>TRBJ2-5|few|TRBV5-1
CASSLEDHAGAQETQYF
>TRBJ2-5|many|TRBV29-1
CSVEGSEQETQYF
>TRBJ2-1|.|TRBV28
CASSFGDRGFHNEQFF
>TRBJ2-7|.|TRBV6-2/TRBV6-3
CASSYYPGETYEQYF
>TRBJ1-3|many|TRBV4-3
CASSQEGLVGNTIYF
>TRBJ2-1|.|TRBV7-3
CASSLGTAGGYNEQFF
>TRBJ2-2|.|TRBV19
CASSSTGGAGTGELFF
>TRBJ2-7|many|TRBV6-2/TRBV6-3
CASSYAPDSMGEQYF
>TRBJ1-3|.|TRBV20-1
CSALVGFSGNTIYF
>TRBJ1-4|.|TRBV6-1
CASSASVATNEKLFF
>TRBJ1-2|many|TRBV7-8
CASSLVRGRYGYTF
>TRBJ2-1|many|TRBV7-2
CASSLGAAVRNHEQFF
>TRBJ2-1|few|TRBV18
CASSPLSGPEQFF
>TRBJ2-1|once|TRBV20-1
CSAITSGRSYNEQFF
>TRBJ2-7|.|TRBV7-3
CASSLEGLGAYEQYF
>TRBJ1-2|.|TRBV11-3
CASSFSGQGFYGYTF
>TRBJ1-6|many|TRBV20-1
CSASEQDFGSPLHF
>TRBJ2-5|.|TRBV2
CASSEGLPGETQYF
>TRBJ2-3|few|TRBV6-5
CASSRSARRADTQYF
>TRBJ1-2|many|TRBV12-3/TRBV12-4
CASSFWPLGGYTF
>TRBJ2-7|.|TRBV7-2
CASSLAALAGVNEQYF
>TRBJ2-1|many|TRBV7-6
CASSRRVERERYNEQFF
>TRBJ2-7|.|TRBV28
CASRPSGSSYEQYF
>TRBJ2-3|.|TRBV6-2/TRBV6-3
CASSFPGRRLAGAWTDTQYF
>TRBJ2-1|.|TRBV6-2/TRBV6-3
CASSTSGRWNEQFF
>TRBJ2-5|few|TRBV4-3
CASSQDILGQAQETQYF
>TRBJ2-7|many|TRBV7-6
CASSLETSAVSEQYF
>TRBJ1-1|.|TRBV10-3
CAISAAGQGESEAFF
>TRBJ1-2|.|TRBV6-5
CASSRRGAGYTF
>TRBJ2-3|.|TRBV20-1
CSATLDAGDTQYF
>TRBJ1-4|few|TRBV12-3/TRBV12-4
CASSFVGNEKLFF
>TRBJ2-5|few|TRBV19
CASRISAGGETQYF
>TRBJ2-1|few|TRBV6-6
CASRGRIAHNEQFF
>TRBJ2-1|many|TRBV4-1
CASSQDRLDNEQFF